The rows below give T cell receptor beta chains drawn from one sample of a study of blood T cells in healthy people across ages. From the 5' RACE reads, TCRdb called clonotypes with MiXCR, one entry per CDR3 protein. The sample gives about 560,000 distinct CDR3 sequences, about 28% of which show up once; approximately 3.5% is in the top ten. These data also formed part of another study, on T cells of mothers and their children.

Sequenced material: blood. The receptors were sampled from a boy between 2 and 10 years old in good health. Both conserved end residues are part of each CDR3. The D gene is left open where the match is weak. Clone size is not always given. Where it is, it says once, few, many or a class for expanded clones.

>TRBJ1-1|-|-|TRBV11-2
CASSHRGGGLTEAFF
TGTGCCAGCAGCCACCGGGGTGGGGGGCTCACTGAAGCTTTCTTT
>TRBJ1-5|-|-|TRBV7-2
CASSFQEDQPQHF
TGTGCCAGCAGCTTCCAAGAGGATCAGCCCCAGCATTTT
>TRBJ2-5|-|-|TRBV7-9
CASSYGQGWQETQYF
TGTGCCAGCAGCTACGGCCAGGGTTGGCAAGAGACCCAGTACTTC
>TRBJ2-2|-|-|TRBV6-2/TRBV6-3
CASSWSSSGTGELFF
TGTGCCAGCAGTTGGAGTAGCTCCGGCACCGGGGAGCTGTTTTTT
>TRBJ2-5|-|-|TRBV7-2
CASSLTRRGTQYF
TGTGCCAGCAGCTTAACGAGACGGGGGACCCAGTACTTC
>TRBJ2-3|many|TRBD2|TRBV29-1
CSAIWGGRDTDTQYF
TGCAGCGCCATCTGGGGGGGACGGGACACAGATACGCAGTATTTT
>TRBJ1-1|few|TRBD1|TRBV19
CASSPPDRRTEAFF
TGTGCCAGTAGCCCTCCGGACAGGAGGACTGAAGCTTTCTTT
>TRBJ1-1|few|-|TRBV5-1
CASSLPGAWNTEAFF
TGCGCCAGCAGCTTACCCGGCGCCTGGAACACTGAAGCTTTCTTT
>TRBJ2-7|-|TRBD2|TRBV4-1
CASSQGGGGFEFF
TGCGCCAGCAGCCAAGGGGGCGGGGGATTCGAGTTCTTC
>TRBJ2-7|-|-|TRBV20-1
CSASRSTELREQYF
TGCAGTGCTAGTCGTTCGACCGAGCTACGAGAGCAGTACTTC
>TRBJ1-6|-|-|TRBV28
CASSFSGPQSSPLHF
TGTGCCAGCAGTTTCTCCGGCCCGCAGAGTTCACCCCTCCACTTT
>TRBJ1-4|-|TRBD1|TRBV20-1
CSASYYHPRTGGEKLFF
TGCAGTGCTAGTTATTATCACCCCAGGACAGGGGGGGAAAAACTGTTTTTT
>TRBJ2-7|few|TRBD2|TRBV12-3/TRBV12-4
CASTPPGLGPYEQYF
TGTGCCAGCACCCCCCCGGGACTAGGGCCCTACGAGCAGTACTTC
>TRBJ2-4|many|-|TRBV6-5
CASSYSNRGAGDIQYF
TGTGCCAGCAGTTACTCGAATCGAGGGGCTGGGGACATTCAGTACTTC
>TRBJ1-5|-|-|TRBV27
CASGPNQPQHF
TGTGCCAGCGGCCCCAATCAGCCCCAGCATTTT
>TRBJ2-5|few|-|TRBV7-9
CASSPRIQETQYF
TGTGCCAGCAGTCCACGCATCCAAGAGACCCAGTACTTC
>TRBJ2-1|-|TRBD2|TRBV12-3/TRBV12-4
CASSLAGGGIEQFF
TGTGCCAGCAGTTTAGCGGGCGGGGGGATCGAGCAGTTCTTC
>TRBJ2-4|-|-|TRBV29-1
CSVGGDRRDIQYF
TGCAGCGTGGGGGGGGACAGGAGGGACATTCAGTACTTC
>TRBJ2-3|-|-|TRBV2
CASSEIDTQYF
TGTGCCAGCAGTGAAATTGATACGCAGTATTTT
>TRBJ2-7|few|TRBD2|TRBV2
CASSAPTSGRPEQYF
TGTGCCAGCAGCGCCCCGACTAGCGGGAGGCCCGAGCAGTACTTC
>TRBJ2-3|-|TRBD2|TRBV7-9
CASSLQRGQDTQYF
TGTGCCAGCAGCTTACAGCGGGGGCAAGATACGCAGTATTTT
>TRBJ2-1|few|TRBD2|TRBV15
CATLPGLVGFSANEQFF
TGTGCCACTCTACCGGGACTAGTTGGTTTTTCAGCCAATGAGCAGTTCTTC
>TRBJ1-2|-|-|TRBV6-6
CASIETVPNYGYTF
TGTGCCAGCATTGAGACAGTACCTAACTATGGCTACACCTTC
>TRBJ2-1|-|TRBD2|TRBV29-1
CSVELLATGGEQFF
TGCAGCGTTGAATTACTAGCGACGGGGGGTGAGCAGTTCTTC
>TRBJ2-7|few|TRBD2|TRBV4-3
CASSQDRRLAGREQYF
TGCGCCAGCAGCCAGGATAGGAGACTAGCGGGACGCGAGCAGTACTTC
>TRBJ2-3|-|-|TRBV7-2
CASSLTPADTQYF
TGTGCCAGCAGCTTAACCCCGGCGGATACGCAGTATTTT
>TRBJ1-4|-|TRBD1|TRBV7-9
CASSPGTAGNEKLFF
TGTGCCAGCAGCCCAGGGACAGCCGGGAATGAAAAACTGTTTTTT
>TRBJ2-1|-|TRBD2|TRBV24-1
CATSDPGLGGDEQFF
TGTGCCACCAGTGATCCGGGACTAGGAGGCGATGAGCAGTTCTTC
>TRBJ2-2|-|TRBD1|TRBV4-2
CASSHGQGTNTGELFF
TGTGCCAGCAGCCATGGACAGGGGACTAACACCGGGGAGCTGTTTTTT
>TRBJ2-1|-|-|TRBV6-5
CASSSLVRNEQFF
TGTGCCAGCAGTTCCCTAGTAAGGAATGAGCAGTTCTTC
>TRBJ2-5|few|-|TRBV29-1
CSVIGETQYF
TGCAGCGTAATTGGGGAGACCCAGTACTTC
>TRBJ2-7|few|-|TRBV11-2
CANSLDTRAYLGYEQYF
TGTGCCAACAGCTTAGATACCCGAGCCTACCTAGGCTACGAGCAGTACTTC
>TRBJ1-3|few|TRBD1|TRBV12-3/TRBV12-4
CASNHFSTGFENTIYF
TGTGCCAGCAACCATTTCTCGACAGGGTTTGAAAACACCATATATTTT
>TRBJ2-1|few|TRBD2|TRBV29-1
CSATFHPLTSGRYNEQFF
TGCAGCGCTACATTTCACCCCTTAACTAGCGGGCGATACAATGAGCAGTTCTTC
>TRBJ1-1|-|-|TRBV3-1
CASSHIALRGTEAFF
TGTGCCAGCAGCCACATAGCGCTAAGGGGCACTGAAGCTTTCTTT
>TRBJ2-4|-|TRBD2|TRBV3-1
CASSHEGLAGANIQYF
TGTGCCAGCAGCCATGAAGGACTAGCGGGAGCTAACATTCAGTACTTC
>TRBJ2-7|once|-|TRBV20-1
CSARDPLSSYEQYF
TGCAGTGCTAGAGATCCCCTATCTAGCTACGAGCAGTACTTC
>TRBJ2-3|-|-|TRBV7-9
CASSLGSTSTDTQYF
TGTGCCAGCAGCTTAGGGAGCACTAGCACAGATACGCAGTATTTT
>TRBJ2-2|once|-|TRBV10-1
CASSELTRENTGELFF
TGCGCCAGCAGTGAGCTTACGAGGGAGAACACCGGGGAGCTGTTTTTT
>TRBJ2-7|-|-|TRBV7-8
CASSLVIVGTLNYEQYF
TGTGCCAGCAGCTTAGTAATAGTGGGGACACTGAACTACGAGCAGTACTTC
>TRBJ1-2|few|-|TRBV7-9
CASSLSRRRNNYGYTF
TGTGCCAGCAGCTTAAGCCGGCGACGGAATAACTATGGCTACACCTTC
>TRBJ2-7|few|-|TRBV9
CASSEEGTWSGEQYF
TGTGCCAGCAGCGAAGAGGGGACTTGGAGTGGCGAGCAGTACTTC
>TRBJ2-5|few|-|TRBV20-1
CSAETRGRETQYF
TGCAGTGCCGAAACTAGGGGCCGAGAGACCCAGTACTTC
>TRBJ2-4|-|-|TRBV4-3
CASSQVVGALAKNIQYF
TGCGCCAGCAGCCAAGTAGTCGGGGCACTAGCCAAAAACATTCAGTACTTC
>TRBJ2-7|-|TRBD2|TRBV5-1
CASSKTGTSGYEQYF
TGCGCCAGCAGCAAAACCGGGACTAGCGGCTACGAGCAGTACTTC
>TRBJ2-1|few|TRBD2|TRBV10-1
CASAASGYNEQFF
TGCGCCAGCGCGGCTAGCGGGTACAATGAGCAGTTCTTC
>TRBJ1-5|many|TRBD1|TRBV5-1
CASSFTGGNQPQHF
TGCGCCAGCAGCTTCACAGGGGGCAATCAGCCCCAGCATTTT
>TRBJ2-5|-|TRBD2|TRBV7-2
CASSLTVAGDVETQYF
TGTGCCAGCAGCTTAACGGTAGCGGGAGATGTGGAGACCCAGTACTTC
>TRBJ2-1|many|-|TRBV29-1
CSVQGGDYNEQFF
TGCAGCGTTCAAGGGGGGGACTACAATGAGCAGTTCTTC
>TRBJ1-5|once|TRBD1|TRBV20-1
CSASGGDQPQHF
TGCAGTGCTTCAGGGGGCGATCAGCCCCAGCATTTT
>TRBJ2-6|-|TRBD1|TRBV7-6
CASSLERQGAWANVLTF
TGTGCCAGCAGCTTAGAGAGACAGGGGGCTTGGGCCAACGTCCTGACTTTC
>TRBJ1-4|-|-|TRBV9
CASSVEATNEKLFF
TGTGCCAGCAGCGTAGAGGCAACTAATGAAAAACTGTTTTTT
>TRBJ2-4|-|TRBD1|TRBV29-1
CSAMTGMDIQYF
TGCAGCGCCATGACAGGGATGGACATTCAGTACTTC
>TRBJ1-5|-|-|TRBV19
CASSIRDRAGRGNQPQHF
TGTGCCAGTAGTATCCGGGACCGGGCAGGCAGGGGCAATCAGCCCCAGCATTTT
>TRBJ1-5|once|-|TRBV30
CAWSRGDNQPRHF
TGTGCCTGGAGTCGTGGGGACAATCAGCCCCGGCATTTT